This TCR beta chain was observed in a study of cytomegalovirus exposure and HLA in healthy donors. Study as a whole: Among the 400 or so donors who were genotyped, about 86% fell in the genetic ancestry cluster that is associated with self-reported Caucasian donors.

This CDR3 spans 16 amino acids. The J segment lost 4 bases and the V segment lost 0 bases, leaving 5 bases of the junction unmatched. Germline CDR1 reads SGDLS; CDR2 reads YYNGEE. The study ran its PCR with 60 Vbeta and 13 Jbeta primers. The protocol was immunoSEQ multiplex PCR, while the TCRdb copy is restricted to in-frame clones and leaves out a portion. The repertoire holds fewer than 100,000 clones, with 60% to 85% as singletons. The chain is built from TRBV9 and TRBJ2-2, with TRBD1 matching over 8 bases. Input material: PBMCs. This receptor was taken from a man aged 60-69 years in good health and CMV-seropositive. CDR3 region: CASSVVVTGVTGELFF. Written as DNA, the CDR3 is TGTGCCAGCAGCGTAGTTGTGACAGGGGTCACCGGGGAGCTGTTTTTT.